The clone carrying this T cell receptor beta chain was recorded only once. Per germline, CDR1 MNHNY and CDR2 SVGAGI (reference sequence). The CDR3 has 12 residues. In terms of origin and age, donors were healthy Caucasian individuals from Russia aged roughly 6 to 90. These data are taken from a study of blood T cells in healthy people across ages. Next came a second PCR, run for roughly 6 to 11 cycles, which used a sample-barcoded 5' primer along with a J-beta primer mix. From the 5' RACE reads, TCRdb called clonotypes with MiXCR, one entry per CDR3 protein. Seen here are 800,000 or so distinct CDR3 sequences, around 68% observed once, and the top ten hold 28%.

Sequences were obtained from blood. The chain combines TRBV6-6 with TRBJ2-7, with TRBD2 identical over 7 bases. This receptor was obtained from a man aged 25-45 years in good health. The CDR3 coding sequence is TGTGCACTAGGGCGGGAGCCCGACGAGCAGTACTTC. It codes for CALGREPDEQYF.